The sequence of this TCR beta chain was determined in a study of T cell repertoires in cytomegalovirus infection. Whole-study context: Recently identified HLA-C-restricted CMV epitopes were among the peptides used.

V was cut by 2 bases and J by 0 bases, with 7 bases left in between. Germline values: CDR1 LNHDA, CDR2 SQIVND (reference sequence). The length of the CDR3 is 14 residues. Study observations and caveats: CMV-specific TCR beta clonotypes restricted by HLA-C dominated the ex vivo response.

TCRdb re-derived calls from the reads in MiXCR, one entry per CDR3 protein. The profile shows roughly 200,000 distinct CDR3 sequences, roughly two fifths of them singletons. This clonotype has only a few counts. Its matching antigen is unknown. The TCR was taken from a human donor in good health (CMV status not recorded). Some clones in this sample may be carry-over from other donors' samples. J is TRBJ1-1 and V is TRBV19; perhaps TRBD1 as D (6 bases). Sequences were derived from CD8+ T cells from cultured PBMCs, sampled from culture after CMV antigen stimulation. The CDR3 nucleotides are TGTGCCAGTAGTATACGACAGGTGAACACTGAAGCTTTCTTT. Amino acids: CASSIRQVNTEAFF.